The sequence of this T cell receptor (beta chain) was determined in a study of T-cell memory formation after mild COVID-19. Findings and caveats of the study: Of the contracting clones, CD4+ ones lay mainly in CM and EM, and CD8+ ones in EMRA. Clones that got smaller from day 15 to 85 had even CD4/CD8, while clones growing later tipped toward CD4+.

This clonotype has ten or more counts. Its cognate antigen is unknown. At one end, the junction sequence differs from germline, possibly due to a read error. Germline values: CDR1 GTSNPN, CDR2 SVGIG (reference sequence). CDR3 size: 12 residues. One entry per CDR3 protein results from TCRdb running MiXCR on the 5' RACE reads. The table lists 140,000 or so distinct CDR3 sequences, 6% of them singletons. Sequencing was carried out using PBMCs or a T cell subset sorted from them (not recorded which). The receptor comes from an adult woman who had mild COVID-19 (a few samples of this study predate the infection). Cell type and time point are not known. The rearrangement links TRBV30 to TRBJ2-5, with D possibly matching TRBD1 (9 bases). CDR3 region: CAWSREGQGRDF. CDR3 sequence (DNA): TGTGCCTGGAGCCGGGAGGGACAGGGACGGGACTTC.